The sequence of this T cell receptor beta chain was determined in a study of identical twins. Findings and caveats of the study: Out-of-frame alpha sequences common to twins exhibited an excess of low generation probability.

A universal primer site was added by template switching, and unique molecular identifiers were carried by the cDNA. TCRdb re-analysed the 5' RACE reads in MiXCR, keeping a single row per CDR3 protein. The data contain hundreds of thousands of distinct CDR3 sequences, over 8.5% of them singletons. All donors were healthy Caucasians. V lost 5 bases, J lost 3 bases, and 9 bases lay in between. CDR1 and CDR2 from the germline V gene are KGHDR and SFDVKD. The CDR3 covers 14 residues. The sample holds many counts of this clonotype. Its antigen is not known. The data were also submitted as part of a second study, on yellow fever vaccine responses in identical twins.

The sample taken for sequencing was CD8+ T cells sorted from blood. The clonotype originates from a woman aged 18 to 35 in good health. The J gene is TRBJ2-2, the V gene TRBV24-1, with D unclear. DNA of the CDR3: TGTGCCACCAGTGGAAGCACAGACACCGGGGAGCTGTTTTTT. It is translated as CATSGSTDTGELFF.